One T cell receptor (beta chain) is described in this entry. The antigen is undetermined. This record comes from a study of cytomegalovirus exposure and HLA in healthy donors. PCR was performed using 60 Vbeta and 13 Jbeta primers. Sequenced by immunoSEQ multiplex PCR; TCRdb stores in-frame clones only, minus some. The sample shows some 200,000 clones, roughly 80% of them seen only once. Study-wide findings and caveats: Three of the chains that were CMV-associated were confirmed in vitro to be specific for CMV antigens.

This CDR3 has 14 residues. Germline CDR1 is SGHAT and CDR2 is FQNNGV. V gave up 5 bases and J gave up 6 bases, with 13 bases separating them. The sequence derives from a man over 45 in good health and CMV-seronegative. Material for sequencing was PBMCs. The chain has TRBV11-2 and TRBJ2-2, with D possibly TRBD2 on 6 matching bases. CDR3 sequence reads: CASSGGLASGELFF. The CDR3 region has the DNA TGTGCCAGCAGCGGAGGCCTAGCGTCCGGGGAGCTGTTTTTT.